What follows is one T cell receptor beta chain and its context. This sample was included in a study of beta chain features in type 1 diabetes. As every portion of the isolated RNA was reverse transcribed, the sequencing read expressed TCRB transcripts. Data came from immunoSEQ multiplex PCR; TCRdb stores just in-frame clones and leaves some out. The sample has about 270,000 clones; around 14% are singletons. The germline V gene has CDR1 MNHNY and CDR2 SVGAGI (reference sequence). The V segment lost 4 bases and the J segment 5 bases; nucleotides outside the gene matches: 9. The CDR3 totals 16 residues.

The sequencing input was naive CD4+ T cells from blood. The rearrangement links TRBV6-6 to TRBJ2-5; 11 nucleotides line up with TRBD1. The origin of this receptor is a woman in her 40s in good health. DNA of the CDR3: TGTGCCAGCAGTTCAAGCGGACAGGGGGCCTGGGAGACCCAGTACTTC. Protein sequence: CASSSSGQGAWETQYF.